The sequence of this T cell receptor (beta chain) was determined in a study of Graves' ophthalmopathy and Graves' hyperthyroidism. The CDR3 runs to 14 residues. Germline CDR1 and CDR2: MGHDK and SYGVNS. V shed 8 bases and J shed 3 bases, with 11 bases lying between them. TCR beta CDR3 amplification used RNA transcripts. The first round was an RT-PCR with HTBI primers, and the second round was a multiplex PCR. MiXCR, applied by TCRdb to the multiplex PCR reads, yields one record per CDR3 protein. In the table there are around 1.1 million distinct CDR3 sequences, roughly two fifths of which are singletons.

V usage is TRBV25-1 and J usage is TRBJ1-6; D gene unclear. The sample was peripheral blood or thyroid tissue (not recorded which). The receptor was isolated from an adult man with Graves' hyperthyroidism. The CDR3 spells CASGGGNYNSPLHF. CDR3 DNA sequence: TGTGCCAGCGGAGGTGGGAACTATAATTCACCCCTCCACTTT. The variable domain in full, completed from reference TRBV25-1 and TRBJ1-6, reads EADIYQTPRYLVIGTGKKITLECSQTMGHDKMYWYQQDPGMELHLIHYSYGVNSTEKGDLSSESTVSRIRTEHFPLTLESARPSHTSQYLCASGGGNYNSPLHFGNGTRLTVT.